This TCR beta chain was documented in a study of shared clonotypes between healthy human individuals. Overall study context: CD4 naive and memory got three plates each, CD8 naive two, CD8 memory one. General study points: With several donors compared, approximately 5% of naive CD4 clonotypes were shared. Estimated richness values were generally larger in naive subsets than in memory subsets.

Profiled with immunoSEQ multiplex PCR; TCRdb holds only in-frame clones, not every one. The repertoire holds 2,100,000 or so clones, with 90% to 97% as singletons. Points on this clone: The antigen is unknown.

The CDR3 covers 15 residues. V shed 0 bases and J shed 4 bases, with 14 bases lying between them. CDR1 and CDR2 (germline): SGHRS, YFSETQ. This receptor was taken from a man aged 18 to 30 in good health. The rearrangement uses TRBV5-1 and TRBJ2-7, with a tentative D call TRBD1 (6 bases). Material for sequencing was naive CD4+ T cells sorted from blood. Specified subset: CD45RA+ positively selected. CDR3 protein: CASSLVGTSPYEQYF. The CDR3 DNA sequence: TGCGCCAGCAGCTTGGTTGGGACATCCCCTTACGAGCAGTACTTC.